This TCR beta chain was sequenced in a study of Graves' ophthalmopathy and Graves' hyperthyroidism. Points from the study as a whole: Sensitivity reached around 67% and specificity about 72% when the model predicted ophthalmopathy progression.

Deletions cut 2 bases from V and 4 bases from J, with 6 bases between. The CDR3 is 12 amino acids. CDR1 MNHEY and CDR2 SVGEGT come from the germline V gene. This clonotype was observed many times. Its matching antigen is unknown. As the template, RNA transcripts were used to amplify TCR beta CDR3 regions. After a first-round RT-PCR with HTBI primers, a second-round multiplex PCR was run. TCRdb passed the multiplex PCR reads through MiXCR, listing each CDR3 protein once. The profile shows under 250,000 distinct CDR3 sequences, about 32% of them singletons. Ophthalmopathy-affected donors exhibited moderate-to-severe activity, CAS ≥3, NOSPECS ≥4, and duration under 3 months. PBMCs came from roughly 9.2 ml of fresh peripheral blood.

V and J are TRBV6-2 or TRBV6-3 and TRBJ2-7, with no clear D. This clonotype was sampled from a man aged 50 or older with Graves' ophthalmopathy. The sample was peripheral blood. The CDR3 loop is CASSYTVYEQYF. The CDR3 nucleotides read TGTGCCAGCAGTTACACGGTTTACGAGCAGTACTTC.